This T cell receptor (beta chain) was identified in a study of blood T cell repertoires in COVID-19. For the study at large: COVID-19 samples, acute and convalescent, were from the United States, Italy and Spain. The analysed material was cDNA or gDNA that came from T cells, B-cell-depleted T cells, or PBMCs.

The CDR3 is made up of 16 amino acids. Trimming cost V 2 bases and J 9 bases; bases outside gene matches: 8. Germline V lookup: CDR1 SGHVS, CDR2 FQNEAQ. In the original processing: Estimated nucleated cell counts came from reference gene primer amplification. The table came from immunoSEQ multiplex PCR; TCRdb's copy has only in-frame clones and leaves some out. V and J calls and clone size are copied from that table; D and trimming were computed from the DNA. Among tens of thousands of clones listed, 86% were seen once. This clonotype originated in an elderly man with acute or convalescent COVID-19. The sequenced sample was peripheral blood. The rearrangement uses TRBV7-8 and TRBJ1-6; TRBD1 agrees at 9 bases. The CDR3 sequence is CASSLSSADRGSPLHF. CDR3 bases: TGTGCCAGCAGCTTATCCTCGGCGGACAGGGGTTCACCCCTCCACTTT.